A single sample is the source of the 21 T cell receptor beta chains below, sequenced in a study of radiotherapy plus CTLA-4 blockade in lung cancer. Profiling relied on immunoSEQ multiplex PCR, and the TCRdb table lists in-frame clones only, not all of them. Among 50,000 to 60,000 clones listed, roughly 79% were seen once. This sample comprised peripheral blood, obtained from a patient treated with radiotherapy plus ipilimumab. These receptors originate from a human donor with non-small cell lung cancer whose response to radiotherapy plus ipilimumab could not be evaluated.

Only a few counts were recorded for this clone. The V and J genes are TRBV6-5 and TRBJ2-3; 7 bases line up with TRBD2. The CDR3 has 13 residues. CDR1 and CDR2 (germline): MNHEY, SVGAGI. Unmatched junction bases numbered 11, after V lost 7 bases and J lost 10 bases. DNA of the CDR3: TGTGCCAGCACCCCCCCTGGGGCGGGAGCGCAGTATTTT. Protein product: CASTPPGAGAQYF.

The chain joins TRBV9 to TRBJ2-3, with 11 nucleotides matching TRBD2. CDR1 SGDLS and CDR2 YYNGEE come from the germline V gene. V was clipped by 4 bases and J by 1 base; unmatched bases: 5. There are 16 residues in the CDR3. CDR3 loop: CASSTSGGRGTDTQYF. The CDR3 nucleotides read TGTGCCAGCAGCACTAGCGGGGGCCGGGGCACAGATACGCAGTATTTT.

CDR3 coding DNA: TGTGCCAGCAGTCCCGGGACTGCAGGAGCCAAAAACATTCAGTACTTC. Protein product: CASSPGTAGAKNIQYF. The chain employs TRBV27 and TRBJ2-4, with D possibly matching TRBD2 (6 bases). Between the trimmed V and J ends, which lost 5 bases and 0 bases, there was a span of 14 bases. CDR1 is MNHEY, CDR2 SMNVEV, per germline (reference sequence). CDR3 size: 16 residues.

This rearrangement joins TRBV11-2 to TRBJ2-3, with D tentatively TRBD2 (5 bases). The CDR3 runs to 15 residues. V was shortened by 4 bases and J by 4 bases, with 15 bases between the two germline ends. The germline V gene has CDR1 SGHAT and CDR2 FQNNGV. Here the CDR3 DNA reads TGTGCCAGCAGCTCCCGGAGGACCCCCTCAGATACGCAGTATTTT. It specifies CASSSRRTPSDTQYF.

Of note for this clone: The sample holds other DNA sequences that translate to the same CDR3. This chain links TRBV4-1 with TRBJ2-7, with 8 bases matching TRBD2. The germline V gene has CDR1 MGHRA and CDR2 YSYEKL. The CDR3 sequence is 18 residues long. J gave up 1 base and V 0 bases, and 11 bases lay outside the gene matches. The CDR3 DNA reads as TGCGCCAGCAGCCAAGATAAGAGCAGCGGGGGTGCTTCCTACGAGCAGTACTTC. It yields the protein CASSQDKSSGGASYEQYF.

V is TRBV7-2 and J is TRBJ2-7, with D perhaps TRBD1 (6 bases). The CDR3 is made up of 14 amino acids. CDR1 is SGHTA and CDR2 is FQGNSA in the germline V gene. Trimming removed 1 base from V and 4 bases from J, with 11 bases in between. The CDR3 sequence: CASSLGRTVYEQYF. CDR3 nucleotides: TGTGCCAGCAGCTTAGGTCGGACAGTTTACGAGCAGTACTTC.

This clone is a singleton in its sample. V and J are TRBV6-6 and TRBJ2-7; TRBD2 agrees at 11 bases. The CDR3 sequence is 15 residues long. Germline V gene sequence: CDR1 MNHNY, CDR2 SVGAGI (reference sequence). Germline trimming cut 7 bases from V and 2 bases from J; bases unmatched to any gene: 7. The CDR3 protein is CASIRTSGSPYEQYF. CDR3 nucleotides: TGTGCCAGCATCCGGACTAGCGGGTCGCCCTACGAGCAGTACTTC.

CDR3 amino acids: CASSSGQATEAFF. CDR3 nucleotide sequence: TGTGCCAGCAGCTCCGGACAGGCTACTGAAGCTTTCTTT. The chain links TRBV11-2 to TRBJ1-1, with 7 bases aligning to TRBD1. Germline CDR1 SGHAT, CDR2 FQNNGV. This CDR3 comprises 13 residues. The V and J ends lost 4 bases and 5 bases, in that order; junction bases with no gene match: 4.

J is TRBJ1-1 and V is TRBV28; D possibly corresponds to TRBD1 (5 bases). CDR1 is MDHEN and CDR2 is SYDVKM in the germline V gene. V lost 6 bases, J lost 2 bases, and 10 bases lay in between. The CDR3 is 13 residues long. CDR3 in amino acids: CASSAGLNTEAFF. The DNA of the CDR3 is TGTGCCAGCAGCGCGGGGCTTAACACTGAAGCTTTCTTT.

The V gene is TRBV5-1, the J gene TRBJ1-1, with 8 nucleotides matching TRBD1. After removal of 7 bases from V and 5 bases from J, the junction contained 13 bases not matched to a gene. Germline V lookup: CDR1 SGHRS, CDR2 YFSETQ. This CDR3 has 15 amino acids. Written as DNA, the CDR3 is TGCGCCAGCGAGTCCGGACAGGGACTCGGGACTGAAGCTTTCTTT. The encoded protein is CASESGQGLGTEAFF. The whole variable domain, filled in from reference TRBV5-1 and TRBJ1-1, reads KAGVTQTPRYLIKTRGQQVTLSCSPISGHRSVSWYQQTPGQGLQFLFEYFSETQRNKGNFPGRFSGRQFSNSRSEMNVSTLELGDSALYLCASESGQGLGTEAFFGQGTRLTVV.

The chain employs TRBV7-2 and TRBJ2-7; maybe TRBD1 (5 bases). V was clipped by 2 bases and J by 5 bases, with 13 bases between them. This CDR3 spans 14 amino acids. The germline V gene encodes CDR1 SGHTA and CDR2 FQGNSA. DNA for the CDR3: TGTGCCAGCAGCTTACAGGGTCCTCCAGACGAGCAGTACTTC. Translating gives CASSLQGPPDEQYF.

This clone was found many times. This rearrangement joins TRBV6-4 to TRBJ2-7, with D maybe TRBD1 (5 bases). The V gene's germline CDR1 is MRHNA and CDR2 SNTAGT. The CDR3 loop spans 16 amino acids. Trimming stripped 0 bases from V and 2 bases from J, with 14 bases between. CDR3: CASSDSIQVRAYEQYF. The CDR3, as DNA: TGTGCCAGCAGTGACTCGATACAGGTTCGGGCCTACGAGCAGTACTTC.

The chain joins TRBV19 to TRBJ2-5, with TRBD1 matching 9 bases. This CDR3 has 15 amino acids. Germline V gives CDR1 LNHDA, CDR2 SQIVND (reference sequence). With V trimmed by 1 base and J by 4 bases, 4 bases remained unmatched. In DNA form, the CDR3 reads TGTGCCAGTAGTATAGCGGGACAGGGAGCAGAGACCCAGTACTTC. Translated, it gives CASSIAGQGAETQYF.

CDR3 amino acids: CASSLYVGQGFSYEQYF. In DNA form, the CDR3 reads TGTGCCAGCAGCTTATACGTGGGACAGGGTTTCTCCTACGAGCAGTACTTC. The gene calls are TRBV7-7 and TRBJ2-7; TRBD1 matches 9 bases. CDR1 SSHAT and CDR2 FNYEAQ come from the germline V gene (reference sequence). This CDR3 region has 17 residues. The junction had 8 bases not matched to a gene; V was cut back by 2 bases and J by 0 bases.

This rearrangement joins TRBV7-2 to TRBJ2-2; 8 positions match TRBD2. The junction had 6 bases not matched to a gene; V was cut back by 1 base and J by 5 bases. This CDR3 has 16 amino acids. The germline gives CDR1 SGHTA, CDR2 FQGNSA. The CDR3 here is CASSLVGGGITGELFF. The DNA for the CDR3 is TGTGCCAGCAGCTTAGTGGGCGGGGGGATAACCGGGGAGCTGTTTTTT.

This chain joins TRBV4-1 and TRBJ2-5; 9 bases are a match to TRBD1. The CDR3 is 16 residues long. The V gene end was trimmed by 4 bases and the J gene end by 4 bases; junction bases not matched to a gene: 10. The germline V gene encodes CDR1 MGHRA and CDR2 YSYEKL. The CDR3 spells CASSPKQGAGGETQYF. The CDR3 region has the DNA TGCGCCAGCAGCCCAAAACAGGGGGCTGGAGGAGAGACCCAGTACTTC.

The CDR3, as DNA: TGTGCCAGCAAGGAAGGGACAGGGGGCTTTTATAGCAATCAGCCCCAGCATTTT. Translated: CASKEGTGGFYSNQPQHF. J is TRBJ1-5 and V is TRBV2; the match to TRBD1 covers 12 bases. Germline lookup yields CDR1 SNHLY and CDR2 FYNNEI. The V and J ends lost 7 bases and 0 bases, in that order; junction bases with no gene match: 10. The CDR3 has 18 amino acids.

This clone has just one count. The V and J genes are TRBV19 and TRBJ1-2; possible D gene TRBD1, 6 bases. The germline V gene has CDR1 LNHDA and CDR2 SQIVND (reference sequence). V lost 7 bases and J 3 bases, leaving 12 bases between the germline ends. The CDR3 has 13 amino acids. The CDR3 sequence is CASTGTWDYGYTF. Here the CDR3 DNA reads TGTGCCAGTACCGGGACATGGGACTATGGCTACACCTTC.

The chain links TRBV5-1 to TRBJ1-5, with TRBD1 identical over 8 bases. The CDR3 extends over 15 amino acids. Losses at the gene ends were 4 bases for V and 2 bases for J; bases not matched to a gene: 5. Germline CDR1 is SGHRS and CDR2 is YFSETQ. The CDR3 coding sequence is TGCGCCAGCAGCACACAGGGGGGAGGCAATCAGCCCCAGCATTTT. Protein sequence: CASSTQGGGNQPQHF.

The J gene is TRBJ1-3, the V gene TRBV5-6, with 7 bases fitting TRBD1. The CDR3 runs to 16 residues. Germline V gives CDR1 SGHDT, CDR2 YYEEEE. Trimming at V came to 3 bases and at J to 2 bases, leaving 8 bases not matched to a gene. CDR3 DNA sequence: TGTGCCAGCAGCTACTTGACAGGGCGGACTGGAAACACCATATATTTT. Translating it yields CASSYLTGRTGNTIYF.

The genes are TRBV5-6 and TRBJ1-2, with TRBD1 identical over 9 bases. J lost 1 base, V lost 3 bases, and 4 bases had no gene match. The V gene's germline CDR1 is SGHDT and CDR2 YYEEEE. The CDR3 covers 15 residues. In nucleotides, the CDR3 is TGTGCCAGCAGCTACCGGGACAGGGTTAACTATGGCTACACCTTC. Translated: CASSYRDRVNYGYTF. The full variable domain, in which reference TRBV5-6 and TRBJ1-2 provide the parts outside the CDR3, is DAGVTQSPTHLIKTRGQQVTLRCSPKSGHDTVSWYQQALGQGPQFIFQYYEEEERQRGNFPDRFSGHQFPNYSSELNVNALLLGDSALYLCASSYRDRVNYGYTFGSGTRLTVV.